These T cell receptor beta chains were read from a single sample in a study of T cell responses to AZD1222 COVID-19 vaccine. Only in-frame clones appear in the TCRdb table, and some are missing; sequencing was by immunoSEQ multiplex PCR. The sample yields around 130,000 clones, around 90% seen once. The sequences come from peripheral blood, collected 28 days after the second AZD1222 dose. The receptors originated from an adult who received the AZD1222 COVID-19 vaccine. Both conserved end residues are part of each CDR3.

J: TRBJ2-5; V: TRBV29-1; CDR3: CSVALGVETQYF
J: TRBJ1-2; V: TRBV13; CDR3: CASSLIGGRGGYTF
J: TRBJ2-7; V: TRBV5-6; CDR3: CASSLAGGTATYEQYF
J: TRBJ2-1; V: TRBV11-2; CDR3: CASSATIGAGIGQFF
J: TRBJ1-1; V: TRBV5-4; CDR3: CASRGGVEVDTEAFF
J: TRBJ2-5; V: TRBV7-9; CDR3: CASSPMTGGFGETQYF
J: TRBJ1-2; V: TRBV11-3; CDR3: CASSLSGDGYTF
J: TRBJ2-3; V: TRBV6-5; CDR3: CASRSGTGTDTQYF
J: TRBJ2-3; V: TRBV9; CDR3: CASSPEGAYTQYF
J: TRBJ2-7; V: TRBV5-1; CDR3: CASSLGGTGDSYEQYF